The 9 T cell receptor beta chains below were found in one sample sequenced in a study of control samples from healthy donors and cancer patients (dated by TCRdb to 2020 to 2022). Library preparation was by the immunoSEQ multiplex PCR assay. What TCRdb holds here is the immuneACCESS table cut down to in-frame rearrangements. Part of the clones is not present; checked against another copy, under half of the missing clones reflect an unresolved V gene, and the others are unexplained. The sample contains about 180,000 clones, more than 90% of them found a single time. The ten largest clonotypes hold roughly 1.5% of the sample. The sequencing input was blood. Receptors were obtained from a man aged 30-40 years in good health.

The chain employs TRBV19 and TRBJ1-5; D remains unclear. CDR3 size: 14 residues. V was pared by 6 bases and J by 0 bases, with 9 bases between. Germline CDR1 LNHDA, CDR2 SQIVND (reference sequence). The CDR3 sequence: CASRSDPSNQPQHF. The CDR3 region has the DNA TGTGCCAGTAGATCGGACCCTAGCAATCAGCCCCAGCATTTT.

V usage is TRBV6-5 and J usage is TRBJ2-7; unclear D gene. V dropped 5 bases and J dropped 2 bases, with 13 bases sitting between them. This CDR3 region has 14 residues. CDR1 is MNHEY, CDR2 SVGAGI, per germline. The CDR3 loop reads CASSPGPNAYEQYF. The CDR3 coding sequence is TGTGCCAGCAGTCCGGGTCCAAATGCCTACGAGCAGTACTTC.

The rearrangement uses TRBV15 and TRBJ2-1, with unresolved D. Trimming pared 0 bases from V and 9 bases from J, leaving 9 bases between. The CDR3 is 13 residues long. CDR1 is LNHNV and CDR2 is YYDKDF in the germline V gene (reference sequence). The CDR3 coding sequence is TGTGCCACCAGCAGAGATCCACTCCTTGAGCAGTTCTTC. It translates to CATSRDPLLEQFF.

The rearrangement joins TRBV24-1 to TRBJ1-2; no firm D call. Trimming left V 4 bases short and J 4 bases short, with 12 bases between. In germline, CDR1 is KGHDR, CDR2 SFDVKD. The CDR3 covers 14 residues. In DNA form, the CDR3 reads TGTGCCACCAGTGACCGTTCCCAGCCCTATGGCTACACCTTC. Protein: CATSDRSQPYGYTF.

V usage is TRBV20-1 and J usage is TRBJ1-4; weak D call: TRBD1 (5 bases). The CDR3 spans 11 residues. V lost 5 bases, J lost 8 bases, and 9 bases lay in between. Germline V CDR1 and CDR2: DFQATT, SNEGSKA (reference sequence). The CDR3 DNA reads as TGCAGTGCTCGGACATCCGAAAAACTGTTTTTT. The encoded protein is CSARTSEKLFF.

The rearrangement links TRBV10-2 to TRBJ1-5; D remains ambiguous. Germline V gene data show CDR1 as WSHSY and CDR2 as SAAADI. The CDR3 covers 15 residues. The V gene lost 0 bases and the J gene lost 7 bases, with 13 bases spanning the gap. The CDR3 region has the DNA TGCGCCAGCAGTGAGTCGGTAGGGCTCGGGCAGCCCCAGCATTTT. It yields the protein CASSESVGLGQPQHF.

The chain recombines TRBV5-1 with TRBJ2-5, with D hard to call. The CDR3 totals 14 residues. V gave up 3 bases and J gave up 2 bases, with 11 bases separating them. Germline lookup yields CDR1 SGHRS and CDR2 YFSETQ. CDR3 nucleotide sequence: TGCGCCAGCAGCTCACCGGCGGCACAAGAGACCCAGTACTTC. Encoded protein: CASSSPAAQETQYF.

The chain employs TRBV7-3 and TRBJ2-3, with TRBD2 matching over 7 bases. CDR3 length: 15 amino acids. V shed 1 base and J 3 bases; nucleotides not matched to a gene: 4. From germline, CDR1 is SGHTA and CDR2 FQGTGA. The CDR3 loop reads CASSLNGRITDTQYF. DNA for the CDR3: TGTGCCAGCAGCTTAAACGGGAGGATAACAGATACGCAGTATTTT. Variable domain in full (rest from reference TRBV7-3 and TRBJ2-3): GAGVSQTPSNKVTEKGKYVELRCDPISGHTALYWYRQSLGQGPEFLIYFQGTGAADDSGLPNDRFFAVRPEGSVSTLKIQRTERGDSAVYLCASSLNGRITDTQYFGPGTRLTVL.

V gene TRBV19 combines with J gene TRBJ2-1; no firm D call. The length of the CDR3 is 13 residues. V shed 5 bases and J shed 6 bases, with 11 bases lying between them. The germline V gene has CDR1 LNHDA and CDR2 SQIVND (reference sequence). The CDR3 region has the DNA TGTGCCAGTAGTTCCGGCTGGCGCAATGAGCAGTTCTTC. This sequence encodes CASSSGWRNEQFF.